This T cell receptor beta chain was recorded in a study of tumor and adjacent non-tumor tissue in lung cancer. The CDR3 has 12 residues. The germline gives CDR1 SEHNR, CDR2 FQNEAQ (reference sequence). Comment on this clonotype: The germline gene is not matched at one end of the junction; a read error may be the cause.

A modified ARM-PCR protocol with three rounds of nested PCR amplified TCRbeta. TCRdb re-called the multiplex PCR reads through MiXCR, storing one row per CDR3 protein. The sample lists approximately 79,000 distinct CDR3 sequences, roughly three fifths occurring once. No cell sorting was done before RNA was extracted from the tissue. Sample: lung tumor tissue. The V gene is TRBV7-9, the J gene TRBJ2-7, with D possibly being TRBD1 or TRBD2 (5 bases each). The clonotype originates from a man between 70 and 80 years old with non-small cell lung cancer. CDR3 sequence (DNA): TGTGCCAACAGCAGACCCTGGGACGAACAGTACTTC. It yields the protein CANSRPWDEQYF.